This T cell receptor (beta chain) was captured by sequencing in a study of human T cells and chemical hapten exposure. Turning to the study itself: The use of 2% DPC on about 2 cm by about 2 cm of upper inner arm skin constituted sensitization. Study results and caveats: Positive correlation was observed between PT1 expanded TCR counts and patch test score.

TCRdb re-analysed the RACE reads in MiXCR, keeping a single row per CDR3 protein. Altogether approximately 400,000 distinct CDR3 sequences are present, roughly 5.3% being singletons, with the ten largest covering just over 2.5%. The sample holds many counts of this clonotype. Its antigen is still unknown. The time point is: pre-sensitization, week 0. This sample's treatment: therapeutic diphenylcyclopropenone sensitization with weekly scalp DPC. The CDR3 has 18 residues. Germline V CDR1 and CDR2: MDHEN, SYDVKM. J lost 2 bases, V lost 3 bases, and 8 bases had no gene match. This TCR was recovered from a woman aged 45-60 years with alopecia areata. Some clones in this sample may be carry-over from other donors' samples. The sample here was whole blood, taken in connection with sensitization to the hapten diphenylcyclopropenone (DPC). The J gene is TRBJ2-1, the V gene TRBV28; 12 positions agree with TRBD2. CDR3 in DNA: TGTGCCAGCAGTTTCCCCTCAGGACTAGCGGGAACCTACAATGAGCAGTTCTTC. It encodes CASSFPSGLAGTYNEQFF.